Listed below are T cell receptor beta chains from one sample, sequenced in a study of T cell repertoires in cytomegalovirus infection. TCRdb analysed the reads with MiXCR anew, one entry per CDR3 protein. The profile shows about 360,000 distinct CDR3 sequences, roughly 20% of them singletons. The source material was PBMCs. These receptors were taken from a human donor in good health (CMV status not recorded). Some clones in this sample may be carry-over from other donors' samples. Each CDR3 is given with its conserved first and last residue. A D gene is named only where the DNA matches it firmly. Clone size is stated in some rows and not others, as once, few, many or a class when expanded.

-	many	TRBV28	TRBJ2-1	CASRPGHLNYNEQFF	TGTGCCAGCAGGCCCGGCCACCTGAACTACAATGAGCAGTTCTTC
-	-	TRBV7-7	TRBJ2-3	CASSPRRVFSTDTQYF	TGTGCCAGCAGCCCTCGTAGGGTCTTTAGCACAGATACGCAGTATTTT
-	-	TRBV5-1	TRBJ2-7	CASSLAAGRLNEQYF	TGCGCCAGCAGCTTGGCCGCCGGAAGGCTGAACGAGCAGTACTTC
TRBD1	-	TRBV14	TRBJ2-1	CASSQRPGQGAVEQFF	TGTGCCAGCAGCCAACGACCGGGACAGGGGGCAGTTGAGCAGTTCTTC
-	-	TRBV20-1	TRBJ1-5	CSARGTFSNQPQHF	TGCAGTGCTAGGGGGACATTTAGCAATCAGCCCCAGCATTTT
TRBD2	many	TRBV6-2/TRBV6-3	TRBJ2-2	CASRLAAGETGELFF	TGTGCCAGCAGGCTTGCAGCGGGAGAGACCGGGGAGCTGTTTTTT
-	-	TRBV15	TRBJ2-5	CATSIRGTSYQETQYF	TGTGCCACCAGCATCCGGGGGACTTCGTACCAAGAGACCCAGTACTTC
-	few	TRBV6-2/TRBV6-3	TRBJ2-1	CASSYQTGSSYNEQFF	TGTGCCAGCAGTTACCAGACGGGAAGCTCCTACAATGAGCAGTTCTTC
-	-	TRBV28	TRBJ1-1	CASSSSGENTEAFF	TGTGCCAGCAGTTCGTCGGGGGAAAACACTGAAGCTTTCTTT
-	many	TRBV7-2	TRBJ2-7	CASSLLTDSYEQYF	TGTGCCAGCAGCTTACTTACGGACTCCTACGAGCAGTACTTC
-	few	TRBV11-2	TRBJ2-7	CASSLWASPGSYEQYF	TGTGCCAGCAGCTTATGGGCTAGCCCGGGCTCCTACGAGCAGTACTTC
-	many	TRBV12-5	TRBJ2-3	CASGPLPTDTQYF	TGTGCTAGTGGCCCCCTTCCAACAGATACGCAGTATTTT
-	-	TRBV2	TRBJ2-1	CASRQGSAEFF	TGTGCCAGCAGGCAGGGGTCTGCCGAGTTCTTC
TRBD2	few	TRBV7-2	TRBJ2-5	CASRKGLAGEETQYF	TGTGCCAGCAGGAAAGGACTAGCGGGAGAAGAGACCCAGTACTTC
TRBD1	many	TRBV5-6	TRBJ2-3	CASSLWDRVASTQYF	TGTGCCAGCAGCTTGTGGGACAGGGTGGCCAGTACGCAGTATTTT
TRBD2	many	TRBV7-2	TRBJ2-4	CASSLGREANIQYF	TGTGCCAGCAGCTTAGGTCGGGAGGCAAACATTCAGTACTTC
-	few	TRBV11-3	TRBJ2-1	CASSPSRKGEQFF	TGTGCCAGCAGCCCCAGCAGGAAGGGTGAGCAGTTCTTC
TRBD2	many	TRBV7-2	TRBJ2-3	CASSPSRLSGRSTQYF	TGTGCCAGCAGCCCCTCGAGACTTAGCGGGCGATCTACGCAGTATTTT
TRBD2	many	TRBV12-3/TRBV12-4	TRBJ2-7	CASSLWLAGRPVHEQYF	TGTGCCAGCAGTTTATGGCTAGCGGGTCGCCCTGTCCACGAGCAGTACTTC
TRBD1	-	TRBV2	TRBJ2-3	CASKLDRYTDTQYF	TGTGCCAGCAAGCTGGACAGGTACACAGATACGCAGTATTTT
TRBD1	-	TRBV6-2/TRBV6-3	TRBJ2-1	CASSYRPGQGGDEQFF	TGTGCCAGCAGTTACCGCCCGGGACAGGGGGGCGATGAGCAGTTCTTC
TRBD1	many	TRBV23-1	TRBJ2-7	CASSPGTGSYEQYF	TGCGCCAGCAGTCCCGGGACAGGGTCCTACGAGCAGTACTTC
-	many	TRBV20-1	TRBJ2-7	CSAYHYEQYF	TGCAGTGCTTACCACTACGAGCAGTACTTC
-	many	TRBV7-2	TRBJ1-3	CASSLSSGSGNTIYF	TGTGCCAGCAGCTTATCGTCGGGCTCTGGAAACACCATATATTTT
-	many	TRBV5-4	TRBJ1-4	CASSMTGPRDQKLFF	TGTGCCAGCAGCATGACCGGTCCAAGGGACCAAAAACTGTTTTTT
TRBD2	few	TRBV20-1	TRBJ2-1	CSARTSGGLLNSYNEQFF	TGCAGTGCTAGAACTAGCGGGGGGCTGCTAAACTCCTACAATGAGCAGTTCTTC
-	many	TRBV11-2	TRBJ2-5	CASSTKRTQYF	TGTGCCAGCAGCACCAAGAGAACCCAGTACTTC
-	few	TRBV29-1	TRBJ2-4	CSVEDLGTSLNIQYF	TGCAGCGTTGAAGACTTAGGGACTTCCTTAAACATTCAGTACTTC
TRBD1	few	TRBV29-1	TRBJ1-4	CSVAGQGVTNEKLFF	TGCAGCGTCGCGGGACAGGGGGTAACTAATGAAAAACTGTTTTTT